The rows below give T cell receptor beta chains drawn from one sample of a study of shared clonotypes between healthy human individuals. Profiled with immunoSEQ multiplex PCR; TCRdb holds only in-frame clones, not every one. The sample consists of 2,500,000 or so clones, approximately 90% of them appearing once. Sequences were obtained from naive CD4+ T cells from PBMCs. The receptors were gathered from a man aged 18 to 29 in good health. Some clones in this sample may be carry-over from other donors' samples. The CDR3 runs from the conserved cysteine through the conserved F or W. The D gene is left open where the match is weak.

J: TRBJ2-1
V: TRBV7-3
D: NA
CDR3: CASSATSPGALGANEQFF

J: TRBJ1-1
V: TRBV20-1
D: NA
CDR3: CSASRDTEAFF

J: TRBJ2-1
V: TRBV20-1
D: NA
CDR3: CSAESTNEQFF

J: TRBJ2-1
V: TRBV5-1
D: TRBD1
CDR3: CASSLAPAGQGGNEQFF

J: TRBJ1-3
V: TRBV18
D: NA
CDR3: CASSLTGTAGNTIYF

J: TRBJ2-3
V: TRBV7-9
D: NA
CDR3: CASSLGGTDTQYF

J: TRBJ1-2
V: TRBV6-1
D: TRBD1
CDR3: CASSPDRRNYGYTF

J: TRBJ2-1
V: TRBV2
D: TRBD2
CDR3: CASSTPGLAKLYNEQFF

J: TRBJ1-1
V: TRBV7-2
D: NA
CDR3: CASSSGGGRTNTEAFF

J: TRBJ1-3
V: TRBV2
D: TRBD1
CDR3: CASSGMPGGENTIYF

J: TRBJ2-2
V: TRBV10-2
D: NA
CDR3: CASSEGRSAGELFF